This T cell receptor beta chain was profiled in a study of T-cell reconstitution after alpha-beta-depleted transplantation in children (dated by TCRdb to the mid-2010s). With respect to the entire study: The study quantitatively tracked T-cell immune reconstitution after TCRalphabeta/CD19-depleted allogeneic hematopoietic cell transplantation in children using TCR repertoire profiling.

This clonotype was detected ten times or more. Its antigen is not yet known. There are no base qualities to consult, and no much larger clone falls within one base. The library was obtained by PCR. Sequencing used an Illumina HiSeq 2500. Molecular barcoding was employed in the preparation of TCR libraries, with unique molecular identifiers being used to normalize TCRbeta repertoire quantification. Through fastp at Q25 and MiXCR, TCRdb rebuilt clones from the public reads, retaining in-frame beta chains. One record per CDR3 amino acid sequence lists the most common genes and DNA. The sample table contains around 200,000 distinct CDR3 sequences; only one count was recorded for over 5.5% of them. The ten most abundant clones make up 3% to 3.5% of the sample. Looking up the germline V gene (reference sequence) yields CDR1 SGHKS and CDR2 YYEKEE. V is reduced by 0 bases and J by 2 bases, leaving a spacing of 8 bases between them. Taken from cysteine to phenylalanine, the CDR3 has 14 residues. The only DNA kept is the CDR3, 42 bases in frame from the first base.

The V gene is TRBV5-5 and the J gene is TRBJ1-2, with TRBD1 as a weak D call on 5 bases. The sequencing here drew on PBMCs from the stem cell graft donor, taken from the stem cell graft. The TCR originated in a human donor who donated a stem cell graft to a child with Wiskott-Aldrich syndrome. The CDR3 region reads CASSLEAGNYGYTF. The DNA reads TGTGCCAGCAGCTTGGAGGCAGGGAACTATGGCTACACCTTC.